This is a list of T cell receptor beta chains from one sample in a study of T cell repertoires in cytomegalovirus infection. One entry per CDR3 protein, called by TCRdb with MiXCR from the reads. The sample has 310,000 or so distinct CDR3 sequences, 9.6% seen once; the top ten hold around 2.4%. The material sequenced was PBMCs. Every receptor here comes from a human donor in good health (CMV status not recorded). Some clones in this sample may be carry-over from other donors' samples. Both conserved end residues are part of each CDR3. The D gene is left open where the match is weak. Size is stated for part of the rows, as once, few or many counts, or as a class when the clone is expanded.

TRBJ1-1	NA	many	TRBV6-1	TGTGCCAGCAGTGAAAGGGGCAGTCCGAACACTGAAGCTTTCTTT	CASSERGSPNTEAFF
TRBJ2-1	TRBD2	NA	TRBV20-1	TGCAGTGCTAGAGATGGCGGCGGGGGTTACTACAATGAGCAGTTCTTC	CSARDGGGGYYNEQFF
TRBJ1-2	NA	many	TRBV9	TGTGCCAGCAGCGTAGCTAGAGGGCGGGAATATGGCTACACCTTC	CASSVARGREYGYTF
TRBJ2-2	TRBD1	NA	TRBV19	TGTGCCAGTGGACAGGGGTCGGCCACCGGGGAGCTGTTTTTT	CASGQGSATGELFF
TRBJ2-4	NA	few	TRBV28	TGTGCCAGCAGTTTAAACAGGGTACTTCAAAACATTCAGTACTTC	CASSLNRVLQNIQYF
TRBJ2-4	TRBD1	NA	TRBV6-2/TRBV6-3	TGTGCCAGCAGTTACGGCGGGCCAAGGACAGGGCGAGGAAACATTCAGTACTTC	CASSYGGPRTGRGNIQYF
TRBJ2-6	NA	many	TRBV12-3/TRBV12-4	TGTGCCAGCTATTTGAGGAACTCTGGGGCCAACGTCCTGACTTTC	CASYLRNSGANVLTF
TRBJ1-1	NA	many	TRBV6-6	TGTGCCAGCAGTTACTCAGGGGGGCCAAGGGACACTGAAGCTTTCTTT	CASSYSGGPRDTEAFF
TRBJ1-5	TRBD1	many	TRBV28	TGTGCCAGCACTCCAGGGGGAAGCAATCAGCCCCAGCATTTT	CASTPGGSNQPQHF
TRBJ2-7	NA	many	TRBV12-3/TRBV12-4	TGTGCCAGCAGTTTCTCGACAAATTCCTACGAGCAGTACTTC	CASSFSTNSYEQYF
TRBJ2-3	NA	NA	TRBV20-1	TGCAGTGCACGCGCCGGGGCCGGCGATACGCAGTATTTT	CSARAGAGDTQYF
TRBJ2-1	TRBD2	few	TRBV27	TGTGCCAGCAGTTCGACTAGCTCGGATGAGCAGTTCTTC	CASSSTSSDEQFF
TRBJ1-2	TRBD1	many	TRBV28	TGTGCCAGCAGAACCCCCGGGACAGGGGTCCATGGCTACACCTTC	CASRTPGTGVHGYTF
TRBJ1-2	NA	NA	TRBV29-1	TGCAGCGTTGTAGAGGAGAACTATGGCTACACCTTC	CSVVEENYGYTF
TRBJ1-1	NA	few	TRBV28	TGTGCCAGCAGTTTTCGTCCTACTGGGGGTGACACTGAAGCTTTCTTT	CASSFRPTGGDTEAFF
TRBJ1-5	NA	many	TRBV6-2/TRBV6-3	TGTGCCAGCAGTTACCTACCGGATCAGCCCCAGCATTTT	CASSYLPDQPQHF
TRBJ2-4	NA	many	TRBV29-1	TGCAGCGCTTTTTCGGGGTTCGAGGGGGCCAAAAACATTCAGTACTTC	CSAFSGFEGAKNIQYF
TRBJ1-4	NA	many	TRBV7-2	TGTGCCAGCAGCCCTCAACTTACAGGCCTCTGGATGGTTAATGAAAAACTGTTTTTT	CASSPQLTGLWMVNEKLFF
TRBJ2-1	NA	many	TRBV7-2	TGTGCCAGCAGCTTAGCCCGACAGTCCTTGGGGAATGAGCAGTTCTTC	CASSLARQSLGNEQFF
TRBJ1-1	NA	NA	TRBV20-1	TGCAGTGCTAGAGAATGGATCACTGAAGCTTTCTTT	CSAREWITEAFF
TRBJ1-5	NA	many	TRBV7-2	TGTGCCAGCAACCAGGGGCGAAATCAGCCCCAGCATTTT	CASNQGRNQPQHF
TRBJ1-4	NA	NA	TRBV18	TGTGCCAGCTCACCACCGGCGGGGAGCGGTGAAAAACTGTTTTTT	CASSPPAGSGEKLFF
TRBJ2-7	NA	NA	TRBV28	TGTGCCAGCAGTTTGAATCGGACGGCTCCTTATCAGAGGGTGCAGTACTTC	CASSLNRTAPYQRVQYF
TRBJ2-1	NA	many	TRBV6-5	TGTGCCAGCAGTTACAAGATCGGGGGCGATGAGCAGTTCTTC	CASSYKIGGDEQFF
TRBJ2-7	NA	many	TRBV7-2	TGTGCCAGCAGCTTAGAAATCTCCTACGAGCAGTACTTC	CASSLEISYEQYF
TRBJ1-1	TRBD1	many	TRBV28	TGTGCCAGCAGCACCGGGACAGCCCATGAGACTGAAGCTTTCTTT	CASSTGTAHETEAFF
TRBJ2-1	TRBD2	many	TRBV4-1	TGCGCCAGCAGCCAAGGGGTGGTAGCGGGGGCCTCCTACAATGAGCAGTTCTTC	CASSQGVVAGASYNEQFF
TRBJ1-2	TRBD1	many	TRBV7-2	TGTGCCAGCAGCTCCTACAGGGGGTATAATGGCTACACCTTC	CASSSYRGYNGYTF
TRBJ2-5	TRBD2	few	TRBV5-5	TGTGCCAGCATCCTTAGCGGGGGGGCCGCGGAGACCCAGTACTTC	CASILSGGAAETQYF
TRBJ1-3	TRBD1	NA	TRBV10-3	TGTGCCATCATCGGGTCCGCGGGACAGGGAGGTGGAAACACCATATATTTT	CAIIGSAGQGGGNTIYF
TRBJ2-3	TRBD1	few	TRBV19	TGTGCCAGTAGGCCGACAGGGGTGGCAGATACGCAGTATTTT	CASRPTGVADTQYF
TRBJ1-5	NA	many	TRBV12-3/TRBV12-4	TGTGCCAGCAGTTTAGGGCAGGGGATATATAGCAATCAGCCCCAGCATTTT	CASSLGQGIYSNQPQHF
TRBJ1-4	NA	many	TRBV6-6	TGTGCCAGTTCCCGATTCAACAGAGCAACTAATGAAAAACTGTTTTTT	CASSRFNRATNEKLFF